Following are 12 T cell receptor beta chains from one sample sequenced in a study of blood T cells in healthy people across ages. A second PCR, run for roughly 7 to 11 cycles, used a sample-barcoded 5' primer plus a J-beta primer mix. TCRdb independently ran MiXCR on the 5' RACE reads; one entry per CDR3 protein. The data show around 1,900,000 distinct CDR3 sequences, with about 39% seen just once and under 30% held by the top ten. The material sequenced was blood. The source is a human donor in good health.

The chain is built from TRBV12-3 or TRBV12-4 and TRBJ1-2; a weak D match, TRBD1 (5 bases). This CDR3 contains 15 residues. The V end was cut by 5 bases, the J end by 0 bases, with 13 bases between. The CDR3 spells CASSQGPAANYGYTF. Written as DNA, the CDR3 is TGTGCCAGCAGTCAGGGACCGGCGGCTAACTATGGCTACACCTTC.

CDR3 amino acids: CASSFEGFRDTEAFF. The CDR3 DNA reads TGTGCCAGCAGCTTCGAGGGGTTTCGGGACACTGAAGCTTTCTTT. The V gene is TRBV11-2, the J gene TRBJ1-1; maybe TRBD1 (5 bases). V lost 3 bases to trimming and J lost 3 bases, with 14 bases between them. In germline, CDR1 is SGHAT, CDR2 FQNNGV. This CDR3 has 15 amino acids.

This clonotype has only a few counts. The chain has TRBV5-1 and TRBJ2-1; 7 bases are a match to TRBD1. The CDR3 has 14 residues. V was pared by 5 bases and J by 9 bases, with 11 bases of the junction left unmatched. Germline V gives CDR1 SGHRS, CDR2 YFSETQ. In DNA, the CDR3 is TGCGCCAGCAGTATCGGGACAGTAGGCCGTGAGCAGTTCTTC. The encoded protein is CASSIGTVGREQFF.

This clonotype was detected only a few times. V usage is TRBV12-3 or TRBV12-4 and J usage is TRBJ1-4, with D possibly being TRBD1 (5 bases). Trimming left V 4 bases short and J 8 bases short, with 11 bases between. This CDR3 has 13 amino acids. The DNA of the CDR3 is TGTGCCAGCAGTTCTGGGGCTTGGGAAAAACTGTTTTTT. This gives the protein CASSSGAWEKLFF.

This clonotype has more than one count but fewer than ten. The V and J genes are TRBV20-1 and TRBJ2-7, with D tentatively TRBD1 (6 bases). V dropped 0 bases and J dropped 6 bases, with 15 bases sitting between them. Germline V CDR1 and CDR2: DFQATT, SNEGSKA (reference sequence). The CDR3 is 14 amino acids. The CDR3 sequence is CSARDLTGMGEQYF. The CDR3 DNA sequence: TGCAGTGCTAGAGATTTAACAGGGATGGGCGAGCAGTACTTC.

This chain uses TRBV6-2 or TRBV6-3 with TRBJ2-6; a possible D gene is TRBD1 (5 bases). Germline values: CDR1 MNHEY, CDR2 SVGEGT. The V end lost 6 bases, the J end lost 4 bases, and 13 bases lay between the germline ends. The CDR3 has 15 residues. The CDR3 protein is CASRSGISGANVLTF. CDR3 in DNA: TGTGCCAGCAGATCAGGGATTTCCGGGGCCAACGTCCTGACTTTC.

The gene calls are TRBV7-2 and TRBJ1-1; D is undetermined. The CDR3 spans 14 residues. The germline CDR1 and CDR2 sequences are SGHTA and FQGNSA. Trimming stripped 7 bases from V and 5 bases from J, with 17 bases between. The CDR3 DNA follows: TGTGCCAGCACTCGAGGTTCGTTGGGGACTGAAGCTTTCTTT. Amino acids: CASTRGSLGTEAFF.

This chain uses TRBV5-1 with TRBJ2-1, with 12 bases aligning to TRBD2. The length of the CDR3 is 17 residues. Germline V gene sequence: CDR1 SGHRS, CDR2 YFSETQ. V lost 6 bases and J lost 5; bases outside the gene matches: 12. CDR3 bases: TGCGCCAGCAAACTAACTAGCGGGGGGCGTTTAGACAATGAGCAGTTCTTC. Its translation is CASKLTSGGRLDNEQFF.

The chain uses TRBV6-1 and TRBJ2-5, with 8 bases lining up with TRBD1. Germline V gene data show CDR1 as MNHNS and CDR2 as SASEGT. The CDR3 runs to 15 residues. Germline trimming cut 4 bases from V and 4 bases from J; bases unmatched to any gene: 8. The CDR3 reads CASSVGGTGTETQYF. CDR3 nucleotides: TGTGCCAGCAGTGTAGGCGGGACAGGCACAGAGACCCAGTACTTC.

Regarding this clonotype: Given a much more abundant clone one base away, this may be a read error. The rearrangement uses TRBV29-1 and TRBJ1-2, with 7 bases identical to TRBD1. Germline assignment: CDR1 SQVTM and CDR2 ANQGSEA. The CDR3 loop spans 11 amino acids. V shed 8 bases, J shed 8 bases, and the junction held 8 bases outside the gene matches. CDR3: CSISTGVGYTF. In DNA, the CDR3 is TGCAGCATTTCTACAGGGGTGGGCTACACCTTC.

The CDR3 nucleotides read TGTGCCAGCAGTTCTACTCGAGGGGGGCCTCGCTCCTACGAGCAGTACTTC. It specifies CASSSTRGGPRSYEQYF. The chain joins TRBV7-9 to TRBJ2-7; D is tentatively TRBD1 or TRBD2 (6 bases each). The CDR3 totals 17 residues. V lost 6 bases, J lost 0 bases, and 21 bases lay in between. From germline, CDR1 is SEHNR and CDR2 FQNEAQ (reference sequence).

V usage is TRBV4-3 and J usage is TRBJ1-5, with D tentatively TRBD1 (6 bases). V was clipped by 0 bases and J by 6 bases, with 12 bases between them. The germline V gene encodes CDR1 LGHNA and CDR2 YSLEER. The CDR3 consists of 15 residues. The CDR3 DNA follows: TGCGCCAGCAGCCAAGACAGGGGAACGGGTCAGCCCCAGCATTTT. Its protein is CASSQDRGTGQPQHF.